These 25 T cell receptor beta chains were sequenced from one sample in a study of shared clonotypes between healthy human individuals (dated by TCRdb to 2020 to 2022). To prepare the library, the immunoSEQ multiplex PCR assay was applied. TCRdb stores this immuneACCESS table with in-frame sequences only. Part of the clones is absent; in the studies checked, under half of the shortfall reflects unresolved V genes, and no reason is known for the rest. The table for this sample lists about 500,000 clones; roughly three quarters of them were counted only once. The top ten constitute 9.5% to 15% of the sample. Sequencing was done on a sample of PBMCs. These receptor sequences come from a woman in her thirties or forties in good health. Some clones in this sample may be carry-over from other donors' samples.

The chain links TRBV25-1 to TRBJ1-2; D remains ambiguous. This CDR3 contains 13 residues. Trimming removed 4 bases from V and 1 base from J, with 7 bases in between. Germline V gene lookup returns CDR1 MGHDK and CDR2 SYGVNS. This chain's CDR3 is CASSAGSNYGYTF. CDR3 nucleotides: TGTGCCAGCAGTGCGGGGAGTAACTATGGCTACACCTTC.

This chain connects TRBV6-6 to TRBJ1-5; D is perhaps TRBD1 (5 bases). Deletions cut 6 bases from V and 3 bases from J, with 15 bases between. Germline assignment: CDR1 MNHNY and CDR2 SVGAGI (reference sequence). The CDR3 length is 15 residues. The CDR3 region has the DNA TGTGCCAGCAGGCCAGCCCGGGACGCCAATCAGCCCCAGCATTTT. Translated: CASRPARDANQPQHF.

As to this clone: A much larger clone differs from this one at a single base, so this may be a read error. This chain connects TRBV5-1 to TRBJ1-1; perhaps TRBD1 as D (5 bases). The CDR3 has 15 residues. Germline lookup yields CDR1 SGHRS and CDR2 YFSETQ. The CDR3 nucleotides are TGCGCCAGCAGCCACCGGACAACCTCGAGAACTGAAGCTCTCTTT. Protein sequence: CASSHRTTSRTEALF.

V gene TRBV6-1 combines with J gene TRBJ2-7, with D uncertain. CDR3 length equals 14 residues. Trimming took 8 bases from V and 4 from J, leaving 18 bases between them. Germline lookup yields CDR1 MNHNS and CDR2 SASEGT. The DNA of the CDR3 is TGTGCCAGCTCTGGCCCATCGTTCGGGTACGAGCAGTACTTC. It codes for CASSGPSFGYEQYF.

The chain joins TRBV18 to TRBJ1-3, with unresolved D. CDR1 is KGHSH and CDR2 is LQKENI in the germline V gene. This CDR3 contains 16 residues. Trimming left V 6 bases short and J 0 bases short, with 15 bases between. The CDR3, as DNA: TGTGCCAGCTCCCCGCCTCGGTTGGGCTCTGGAAACACCATATATTTT. This translates into CASSPPRLGSGNTIYF.

This chain links TRBV27 with TRBJ2-2; TRBD1 or TRBD2 may be the D gene (5 bases each). Germline CDR1 and CDR2: MNHEY and SMNVEV (reference sequence). The CDR3 is 13 residues long. V was shortened by 8 bases and J by 1 base, with 8 bases between the two germline ends. CDR3 in amino acids: CASGTLNTGELFF. DNA for the CDR3: TGTGCCAGCGGGACGTTGAACACCGGGGAGCTGTTTTTT.

This clone came up many times. The V call is TRBV15, the J call TRBJ2-7; 7 bases line up with TRBD1. The V gene end was trimmed by 0 bases and the J gene end by 7 bases; junction bases not matched to a gene: 3. This CDR3 spans 13 amino acids. CDR1 LNHNV and CDR2 YYDKDF come from the germline V gene (reference sequence). CDR3 sequence: CATSRDTDREQYF. Here the CDR3 DNA reads TGTGCCACCAGCAGAGACACGGACAGGGAGCAGTACTTC.

The chain carries TRBV9 and TRBJ1-4; D gene ambiguous. Trimming removed 4 bases at V and 7 bases at J, with 11 bases between. The V gene's germline CDR1 is SGDLS and CDR2 YYNGEE. The CDR3 contains 13 residues. DNA of the CDR3: TGTGCCAGCAGCCCTTCTGGGCGTGAAAAACTGTTTTTT. This gives the protein CASSPSGREKLFF.

This clone appeared a single time. This sequence joins TRBV18 and TRBJ2-7; D possibly uses TRBD1 or TRBD2 (6 bases each). The CDR3 loop spans 16 amino acids. CDR1 and CDR2 from the germline V gene are KGHSH and LQKENI. The V and J ends lost 6 bases and 2 bases respectively, with 20 bases between them. This CDR3 is CASSSTVGGPTYEQYF. The CDR3 DNA reads TGTGCCAGCTCGTCGACGGTGGGGGGCCCTACCTACGAGCAGTACTTC.

This clone was picked up one time. This sequence joins TRBV28 and TRBJ2-5; tentatively, D is TRBD1 (5 bases). Trimming took 6 bases from V and 1 from J, leaving 9 bases between them. This CDR3 region has 13 residues. Germline CDR1 reads MDHEN; CDR2 reads SYDVKM. CDR3: CASRGQAQETQYF. As DNA, the CDR3 is TGTGCCAGCAGGGGGCAGGCCCAAGAGACCCAGTACTTC. The whole variable domain, remainder taken from reference TRBV28 and TRBJ2-5, is DVKVTQSSRYLVKRTGEKVFLECVQDMDHENMFWYRQDPGLGLRLIYFSYDVKMKEKGDIPEGYSVSREKKERFSLILESASTNQTSMYLCASRGQAQETQYFGPGTRLLVL.

In the case of this clone: This sample also contains other DNA sequences that code for the same CDR3. CDR3 region: CASSSPDSNEKLFF. The CDR3 coding sequence is TGTGCCAGCAGTTCCCCCGACAGTAATGAAAAACTGTTTTTT. The genes are TRBV28 and TRBJ1-4; D might be TRBD1 (5 bases). This CDR3 has 14 amino acids. The V gene lost 4 bases and the J gene lost 4 bases, with 10 bases spanning the gap. Germline loops: CDR1 MDHEN, CDR2 SYDVKM.

The CDR3 protein is CASSRFGGPQHF. The DNA for the CDR3 is TGTGCCAGCAGCCGTTTCGGGGGTCCCCAGCATTTT. The chain links TRBV5-4 to TRBJ1-5; tentative D call: TRBD1 (5 bases). Trimming cost V 4 bases and J 10 bases, with 12 bases left between them. There are 12 residues in the CDR3. CDR1 SGHNT and CDR2 YYREEE come from the germline V gene (reference sequence).

The V call is TRBV30, the J call TRBJ2-3; D uncertain. This CDR3 has 13 amino acids. Germline V lookup: CDR1 GTSNPN, CDR2 SVGIG (reference sequence). V dropped 0 bases and J dropped 6 bases, with 10 bases sitting between them. The chain's CDR3 is CAWSVTLGDTQYF. The CDR3 nucleotides read TGTGCCTGGAGTGTAACTCTGGGGGATACGCAGTATTTT.

This chain connects TRBV9 to TRBJ2-1; D may correspond to TRBD1 or TRBD2 (5 bases each). CDR1 and CDR2 from the germline V gene are SGDLS and YYNGEE. This CDR3 is built from 17 residues. V gave up 0 bases and J gave up 5 bases, with 18 bases separating them. The CDR3 coding sequence is TGTGCCAGCAGCGTAGGAGGTAAATGGGGGACCGACAATGAGCAGTTCTTC. Protein product: CASSVGGKWGTDNEQFF.

This clone has only one observation. The gene calls are TRBV4-1 and TRBJ1-5, with D unclear. Trimming pared 0 bases from V and 6 bases from J, leaving 12 bases between. The CDR3 runs 15 residues. Germline CDR1 is MGHRA and CDR2 is YSYEKL. The CDR3 DNA is TGCGCCAGCAGCCAAGACCCCCCGTCCCTTCAGCCCCAGCATTTT. Translated: CASSQDPPSLQPQHF.

About this clone itself: A far larger clone is only one base removed, so a read error is likely. This chain connects TRBV11-3 to TRBJ2-1; no reliable D call. Germline V CDR1 and CDR2: SGHNT, YENEEA. The CDR3 sequence is 15 residues long. Here the CDR3 reads CTSSPFEGPYNEQFF. The CDR3 DNA is TGTACCAGCAGCCCCTTCGAAGGCCCCTACAATGAGCAGTTCTTC.

The chain combines TRBV18 with TRBJ2-7; no firm D call. The ends were cut back, 5 bases at V and 0 bases at J, with 11 bases in the middle. Germline V gives CDR1 KGHSH, CDR2 LQKENI. The CDR3 is made up of 14 amino acids. CDR3: CASSDQGSSYEQYF. The DNA of the CDR3 is TGTGCCAGCTCAGACCAAGGTAGCTCCTACGAGCAGTACTTC.

This clone has a handful of counts. This chain links TRBV4-2 with TRBJ2-1; 9 bases map to TRBD2. Germline-derived CDR1 and CDR2 are LGHNA and YNFKEQ. The CDR3 contains 16 residues. J lost 2 bases, V lost 1 base, and 3 bases had no gene match. Here the CDR3 reads CASSQVAGEPYNEQFF. DNA for the CDR3: TGTGCCAGCAGCCAAGTAGCGGGAGAGCCCTACAATGAGCAGTTCTTC.

This clone was seen at least ten times. This CDR3 is also generated by other DNA sequences in the sample. The rearrangement joins TRBV11-3 to TRBJ2-2; TRBD2 is a possible D gene (6 bases). Trimming stripped 3 bases from V and 0 bases from J, with 14 bases between. This CDR3 contains 17 residues. Germline V gene sequence: CDR1 SGHNT, CDR2 YENEEA. The CDR3 nucleotides are TGTGCCAGCAGCTTTTTCGGAGGGAAGCCGAACACCGGGGAGCTGTTTTTT. Encoded protein: CASSFFGGKPNTGELFF.

The chain joins TRBV5-4 to TRBJ2-3, with 7 positions matching TRBD1. The CDR3 length is 12 residues. The V gene's germline CDR1 is SGHNT and CDR2 YYREEE (reference sequence). Trimming took 4 bases from V and 8 from J; bases not matched to a gene: 4. As DNA, the CDR3 is TGTGCCAGCAGCCTCCCAGGGGGTACGCAGTATTTT. Its translation: CASSLPGGTQYF.

The chain combines TRBV5-1 with TRBJ2-1; D is perhaps TRBD2 (6 bases). The V end lost 0 bases, the J end lost 4 bases, and 11 bases lay between the germline ends. This CDR3 spans 15 amino acids. In germline, CDR1 is SGHRS, CDR2 YFSETQ. CDR3 bases: TGCGCCAGCAGCTTGGGTAGCGGAGGTTACAATGAGCAGTTCTTC. This sequence encodes CASSLGSGGYNEQFF.

J is TRBJ2-5 and V is TRBV30, with D uncertain. Trimming removed 4 bases from V and 5 bases from J, with 8 bases in between. The CDR3 has 11 amino acids. Germline V gene sequence: CDR1 GTSNPN, CDR2 SVGIG (reference sequence). CDR3 sequence (DNA): TGTGCCTGGACCATGGGGGAGACCCAGTACTTC. It is translated as CAWTMGETQYF.

The chain combines TRBV4-2 with TRBJ2-1; 9 nucleotides line up with TRBD2. This CDR3 has 16 amino acids. The germline V gene encodes CDR1 LGHNA and CDR2 YNFKEQ. Trimming removed 2 bases from V and 7 bases from J; junction bases left unmatched: 9. The CDR3 here is CASSQLVASGTNEQFF. CDR3 nucleotides: TGTGCCAGCAGCCAACTAGTCGCTAGCGGGACTAATGAGCAGTTCTTC.

Details on this clone: The CDR3 ends on some other residue instead of the conserved phenylalanine or tryptophan, so this is likely a read error. V and J are TRBV6-1 and TRBJ2-7; maybe TRBD1 (6 bases). CDR3 length: 13 amino acids. Between the trimmed V and J ends, which lost 11 bases and 1 base, there was a span of 15 bases. Per the germline V gene, CDR1 is MNHNS and CDR2 is SASEGT. CDR3 bases: TGTGCCGGCACCAAGGGGGAATCCTACGAGCAGTACCTC. Translating it yields CAGTKGESYEQYL.

This chain connects TRBV19 to TRBJ2-5; 9 bases match TRBD1. The V gene end was trimmed by 0 bases and the J gene end by 7 bases; junction bases not matched to a gene: 6. Germline CDR1 and CDR2: LNHDA and SQIVND (reference sequence). The CDR3 totals 15 residues. This chain's CDR3 is CASSIETGGRPTQYF. The CDR3 coding sequence is TGTGCCAGTAGTATAGAGACAGGGGGACGCCCGACCCAGTACTTC. Variable domain in full (rest from reference TRBV19 and TRBJ2-5): DGGITQSPKYLFRKEGQNVTLSCEQNLNHDAMYWYRQDPGQGLRLIYYSQIVNDFQKGDIAEGYSVSREKKESFPLTVTSAQKNPTAFYLCASSIETGGRPTQYFGPGTRLLVL.